These 30 T cell receptor beta chains were sequenced from one sample in a study of T cells in Graves' hyperthyroidism and ophthalmopathy (dated by TCRdb to about 2019). Libraries were prepared through multiplex PCR. Reads for this sample came from an Illumina HiSeq 2000. Amplification of TCR beta CDR3 regions was carried out from RNA transcripts. The TCR CDR3 was subjected to a first round of RT-PCR using the HTBI primer set and the Qiagen OneStep RT-PCR kit. The public sequencing data were trimmed at Q25 with fastp and processed into clonotypes with MiXCR by TCRdb, which kept only in-frame beta chains. Each CDR3 protein gets just one entry, which takes the most common genes and DNA from the rows behind it. The sample table holds 600,000 to 800,000 distinct CDR3 sequences, of which around a third were seen once. The ten largest clones represent roughly 30% of the sample. The sample consisted of blood. These receptors were obtained from a woman between 35 and 50 years old with Graves' hyperthyroidism.

Only a few counts were recorded for this clonotype. The rearrangement uses TRBV7-2 and TRBJ2-5; 11 positions match TRBD2. V gave up 1 base and J gave up 4 bases; unmatched junction bases: 11. This CDR3 is built from 18 residues. Germline CDR1 and CDR2: SGHTA and FQGNSA. CDR3 bases: TGTGCCAGCAGCTTAGTTCCCCTAGCGGGGGGCATGGGAGAGACCCAGTACTTC. Translating gives CASSLVPLAGGMGETQYF.

This clonotype appeared many times. The CDR3 here is CSAQMTGGLGYTF. The CDR3 coding sequence is TGCAGTGCTCAGATGACAGGGGGCTTAGGCTACACCTTC. The chain is built from TRBV20-1 and TRBJ1-2; TRBD1 matches 10 bases. The J segment lost 8 bases and the V segment lost 5 bases, leaving 8 bases of the junction unmatched. Per germline, CDR1 DFQATT and CDR2 SNEGSKA (reference sequence). The CDR3 extends over 13 amino acids.

This clonotype was recorded at least ten times. DNA of the CDR3: TGTGCCAGCACCAACTTTGGGGCCAACGTCCTGACTTTC. Protein sequence: CASTNFGANVLTF. V gene TRBV9 combines with J gene TRBJ2-6; D unclear. The V gene lost 6 bases and the J gene lost 3 bases, with 7 bases spanning the gap. This CDR3 contains 13 residues. Germline values: CDR1 SGDLS, CDR2 YYNGEE.

V gene TRBV4-3 combines with J gene TRBJ2-7; 8 nucleotides line up with TRBD2. Germline V gene sequence: CDR1 LGHNA, CDR2 YSLEER. CDR3 length: 15 amino acids. V dropped 2 bases and J dropped 9; count of bases not matched to a gene: 12. The CDR3 is CASSQIAGREELQYF. CDR3 DNA sequence: TGCGCCAGCAGCCAAATAGCGGGGAGGGAGGAACTGCAGTACTTC.

This clonotype was found once. The chain combines TRBV7-9 with TRBJ2-1; D remains ambiguous. The germline V and J ends were trimmed by 2 bases and 5 bases, with 10 bases remaining between them. Per germline, CDR1 SEHNR and CDR2 FQNEAQ (reference sequence). The CDR3 extends over 14 amino acids. As DNA, the CDR3 is TGTGCCAGCAGCTTACGCGTACGGCACAATGAGCAGTTCTTC. Its translation is CASSLRVRHNEQFF.

The chain carries TRBV12-3 or TRBV12-4 and TRBJ1-5, with D maybe TRBD1 (5 bases). This CDR3 region has 16 residues. Trimming removed 4 bases from V and 0 bases from J, with 13 bases in between. CDR3 DNA: TGTGCCAGCAGTTCTAGGGGTGTAGGTAGCAATCAGCCCCAGCATTTT. Encoded protein: CASSSRGVGSNQPQHF.

The rearrangement links TRBV6-5 to TRBJ1-1, with D uncertain. Germline-derived CDR1 and CDR2 are MNHEY and SVGAGI. This CDR3 has 16 residues. V was shortened by 5 bases and J by 2 bases, with 18 bases between the two germline ends. CDR3 region: CASSEMWNSFNTEAFF. CDR3 sequence (DNA): TGTGCCAGCAGTGAGATGTGGAACAGCTTCAACACTGAAGCTTTCTTT.

This clonotype was observed at least ten times. The V call is TRBV9, the J call TRBJ2-7; D is uncertain. Trimming left V 0 bases short and J 4 bases short, with 8 bases between. This CDR3 comprises 13 residues. The germline CDR1 and CDR2 sequences are SGDLS and YYNGEE. CDR3 DNA sequence: TGTGCCAGCAGCGTAGCCCTCGGGTACGAGCAGTACTTC. It yields the protein CASSVALGYEQYF.

This clonotype came up a few times. The J gene is TRBJ2-7, the V gene TRBV5-1, with TRBD2 identical over 9 bases. This CDR3 region has 15 residues. The V segment lost 4 bases and the J segment 4 bases; nucleotides outside the gene matches: 9. Germline V gene sequence: CDR1 SGHRS, CDR2 YFSETQ. The DNA for the CDR3 is TGCGCCAGCAGCGATAGTATTAGCGGGAGTTACGAGCAGTACTTC. It specifies CASSDSISGSYEQYF.

In the case of this clonotype: This likely comes from a read error, as the CDR3 has no conserved phenylalanine or tryptophan at its end. The rearrangement joins TRBV5-1 to TRBJ1-1; 9 bases agree with TRBD1. V lost 4 bases to trimming and J lost 4 bases; unmatched junction nucleotides: 11. The length of the CDR3 is 16 residues. Germline V gene data show CDR1 as SGHRS and CDR2 as YFSETQ. CDR3 amino acids: CASSQGQGNQGTEAFL. The CDR3 bases are TGCGCCAGCAGCCAAGGACAGGGGAACCAGGGCACTGAAGCTTTCCTT.

Concerning this clonotype itself: One end of the junction varies from germline; a read error may be responsible. The CDR3, as DNA: TGCGCCAGCAGAGCGGACACCGGGTTTGGGCGGGCGGGGACCCAGTACTTC. Its translation is CASRADTGFGRAGTQYF. The rearrangement joins TRBV5-4 to TRBJ2-5; the D call may be TRBD1 or TRBD2 (5 bases each). Germline lookup yields CDR1 SGHNT and CDR2 YYREEE (reference sequence). This CDR3 has 17 residues.

In the case of this clonotype: This clone may be a read error of a much larger clone one base away. The rearrangement links TRBV11-3 to TRBJ2-7, with D tentatively TRBD1 (6 bases). The CDR3 runs to 13 residues. Germline CDR1 is SGHNT and CDR2 is YENEEA. The V end was cut by 0 bases, the J end by 3 bases, with 6 bases between. In DNA form, the CDR3 reads TGTGCCAGCAGCTTAGAAGGGGGCTACGAGCAGTACTTC. Translated, it gives CASSLEGGYEQYF.

About this clonotype itself: This may arise from a read error, as a much more abundant clone is one base away. This chain uses TRBV29-1 with TRBJ2-2; 8 bases align to TRBD1. There are 17 residues in the CDR3. The V and J ends lost 3 bases and 1 base, in that order; junction bases with no gene match: 10. The germline CDR1 and CDR2 sequences are SQVTM and ANQGSEA. CDR3 sequence reads: CSVDCVAGGWNTGELFF. Here the CDR3 DNA reads TGCAGCGTTGATTGTGTGGCAGGGGGCTGGAACACCGGGGAGCTGTTTTTT.

This clonotype was found many times. The V gene is TRBV25-1, the J gene TRBJ1-2; TRBD1 is a possible D gene (5 bases). V lost 4 bases and J lost 4, with 13 bases in between. In germline, CDR1 is MGHDK, CDR2 SYGVNS. The CDR3 has 14 residues. CDR3 region: CASSAGTAAYGYTF. As DNA, the CDR3 is TGTGCCAGCAGTGCTGGGACGGCAGCCTATGGCTACACCTTC.

This clonotype was counted many times. The chain uses TRBV11-2 and TRBJ1-6; no definite D call. The V and J ends lost 4 bases and 3 bases respectively, with 10 bases between them. Germline loops: CDR1 SGHAT, CDR2 FQNNGV. This CDR3 has 15 amino acids. In DNA form, the CDR3 reads TGTGCCAGCAGCTGGACCGCTGTCTATAATTCACCCCTCCACTTT. It codes for CASSWTAVYNSPLHF.

The chain is built from TRBV12-3 or TRBV12-4 and TRBJ2-7; 7 nucleotides align to TRBD1. CDR3 length: 16 residues. V shed 2 bases and J 5 bases; nucleotides not matched to a gene: 12. CDR3 sequence: CASSLTGAGGSHEQYF. The CDR3 DNA reads TGTGCCAGCAGTTTAACCGGGGCAGGGGGTTCCCACGAGCAGTACTTC.

Points on this clonotype: This sequence may be a read error, since a much larger clone differs from it by one base. The genes are TRBV24-1 and TRBJ1-4; the D gene is possibly TRBD1 (5 bases). This CDR3 is 16 amino acids long. Per the germline V gene, CDR1 is KGHDR and CDR2 is SFDVKD. This CDR3 reads CATSDSPGGTVEKLLF. The CDR3 bases are TGTGCCACCAGTGACTCCCCGGGGGGGACTGTAGAAAAACTGCTTTTT.

V and J are TRBV29-1 and TRBJ2-7; D may be TRBD2 (6 bases). The germline CDR1 and CDR2 sequences are SQVTM and ANQGSEA. This CDR3 has 18 residues. V lost 4 bases and J 2 bases, leaving 27 bases between the germline ends. CDR3 in amino acids: CSVAPTGRGIFRAYEQYF. As DNA, the CDR3 is TGCAGCGTTGCTCCTACCGGGAGAGGAATTTTTAGGGCCTACGAGCAGTACTTC.

The chain joins TRBV15 to TRBJ2-2; 7 nucleotides agree with TRBD2. CDR3 length: 17 amino acids. Germline V lookup: CDR1 LNHNV, CDR2 YYDKDF (reference sequence). The V segment lost 0 bases and the J segment 7 bases; nucleotides outside the gene matches: 11. This CDR3 reads CATSRDRFSGVVGELFF. DNA for the CDR3: TGTGCCACCAGCAGAGATAGGTTCAGCGGGGTGGTCGGGGAGCTGTTTTTT.

This clonotype was seen a few times. The chain joins TRBV6-6 to TRBJ1-5; 7 nucleotides align to TRBD1. V shed 4 bases and J 3 bases; nucleotides not matched to a gene: 9. There are 16 residues in the CDR3. Germline assignment: CDR1 MNHNY and CDR2 SVGAGI (reference sequence). In nucleotides, the CDR3 is TGTGCCAGCAGTTCTACTAGACAGGGACACAATCAGCCCCAGCATTTT. Amino acids: CASSSTRQGHNQPQHF.

The sample holds a few counts of this clonotype. The chain uses TRBV9 and TRBJ2-7; 8 bases fit TRBD1. This CDR3 contains 15 residues. V was pared by 2 bases and J by 4 bases, with 8 bases of the junction left unmatched. The V gene's germline CDR1 is SGDLS and CDR2 YYNGEE. CDR3: CASSVGQARGYEQYF. CDR3 coding DNA: TGTGCCAGCAGCGTGGGACAGGCCCGAGGGTACGAGCAGTACTTC.

This rearrangement joins TRBV4-3 to TRBJ2-6; TRBD1 aligns across 7 bases. V gave up 0 bases and J gave up 0 bases; unmatched junction bases: 5. The CDR3 has 18 amino acids. The germline gives CDR1 LGHNA, CDR2 YSLEER. CDR3 region: CASSQDGTALSGANVLTF. CDR3 sequence (DNA): TGCGCCAGCAGCCAAGATGGGACAGCGCTCTCTGGGGCCAACGTCCTGACTTTC.

The rearrangement links TRBV19 to TRBJ1-2; D possibly corresponds to TRBD1 (5 bases). V was shortened by 11 bases and J by 3 bases, with 19 bases between the two germline ends. CDR1 LNHDA and CDR2 SQIVND come from the germline V gene (reference sequence). CDR3 length: 14 amino acids. The CDR3 here is CASRDWGDDYGYTF. The CDR3 region has the DNA TGTGCCTCAAGAGATTGGGGCGACGACTATGGCTACACCTTC.

To note about this clonotype: At one boundary the junction diverges from the germline segment, which might be a read error. The chain employs TRBV7-9 and TRBJ2-3; D uncertain. This CDR3 has 10 amino acids. The germline gives CDR1 SEHNR, CDR2 FQNEAQ (reference sequence). The CDR3 loop reads CASSYPVFHF. The CDR3, as DNA: TGTGCCAGCTCCTACCCGGTCTTTCATTTT.

The CDR3 DNA is TGCAGTGCTAGACCTGGGGGGGAGCGAGGGAACACTGAAGCTTTCTTT. Encoded protein: CSARPGGERGNTEAFF. The rearrangement uses TRBV20-1 and TRBJ1-1; tentative D call: TRBD1 (5 bases). V shed 2 bases and J shed 1 base, with 17 bases lying between them. CDR3 size: 16 residues. The germline CDR1 and CDR2 sequences are DFQATT and SNEGSKA (reference sequence).

The chain is built from TRBV7-8 and TRBJ2-5; TRBD2 agrees at 9 bases. The CDR3 runs to 16 residues. In germline, CDR1 is SGHVS, CDR2 FQNEAQ. Trimming at V came to 6 bases and at J to 5 bases, leaving 13 bases not matched to a gene. The CDR3 is CASSYRGAGGQETQYF. The CDR3, as DNA: TGTGCCAGCAGTTACCGTGGGGCGGGAGGGCAGGAGACCCAGTACTTC.

In the case of this clonotype: This may be a read error: a much more frequent sequence differs by one nucleotide. The chain employs TRBV28 and TRBJ1-2; a weak D match, TRBD1 (6 bases). Germline loops: CDR1 MDHEN, CDR2 SYDVKM. This CDR3 is 15 amino acids long. CDR3 in amino acids: CASKRTGTPNYGCTF. In DNA, the CDR3 is TGTGCCAGCAAGAGAACCGGGACACCCAACTATGGCTGCACCTTC.

This clonotype appeared a few times. The chain carries TRBV6-5 and TRBJ2-7; D is perhaps TRBD1 (5 bases). This CDR3 has 13 residues. Per the germline V gene, CDR1 is MNHEY and CDR2 is SVGAGI. V was trimmed by 8 bases and J by 5 bases, leaving 16 bases between them. The CDR3 protein is CASQDTLVHEQYF. The DNA for the CDR3 is TGTGCCAGCCAGGACACCCTAGTCCACGAGCAGTACTTC.

This clonotype was seen a handful of times. One end of the junction varies from germline; a read error may be responsible. J is TRBJ1-2 and V is TRBV7-2, with a tentative D call TRBD1 (5 bases). Germline CDR1 and CDR2: SGHTA and FQGNSA. The CDR3 is 15 amino acids. The CDR3, as DNA: TGCGCCAGCAGCGAGGGAGGGGCGCGGGACTATGGCTACACCTTC. Translation gives CASSEGGARDYGYTF.

The V and J genes are TRBV6-1 and TRBJ1-4; TRBD1 is a possible D gene (5 bases). Germline V gene lookup returns CDR1 MNHNS and CDR2 SASEGT. The CDR3 sequence is 15 residues long. The V and J ends lost 2 bases and 7 bases respectively, with 14 bases between them. This CDR3 is CASSELWGGGEKLFF. The DNA for the CDR3 is TGTGCCAGCAGTGAACTTTGGGGGGGAGGTGAAAAACTGTTTTTT.